Below, 8 T cell receptor beta chains from the same sample are listed, as sequenced in a study of radiation and T cells in renal cell carcinoma (TCRdb year 2020). The sample's time point label, in plain terms: blood 2 weeks post-SBRT. This sample's treatment or condition label indicates: 15 Gy SBRT to primary tumor, nephrectomy 4 weeks later. Libraries were built with the immunoSEQ multiplex PCR assay. What TCRdb holds here is the immuneACCESS table cut down to in-frame rearrangements. Part of the clones is not present; checked against another copy, under half of the missing clones reflect an unresolved V gene, and the others are unexplained. The sample table lists tens of thousands of clones, 70% to 80% of them with a count of one. Of the sample, under 7% is held by the ten largest clones. Sample: blood, taken from a patient whose treatment included radiotherapy and nephrectomy. Receptors were obtained from a man between 60 and 75 years old with renal cell carcinoma.

The chain uses TRBV10-3 and TRBJ2-2; the D is unclear. The length of the CDR3 is 16 residues. Germline V gene sequence: CDR1 ENHRY, CDR2 SYGVKD. With 3 bases removed from V and 1 base from J, the gap between germline ends came to 12 bases. The CDR3 DNA reads TGTGCCATCAGTGACCCCCGGACGTTGAACACCGGGGAGCTGTTTTTT. Translation gives CAISDPRTLNTGELFF.

The chain links TRBV11-2 to TRBJ2-7; 7 bases align to TRBD1. Germline V gene data show CDR1 as SGHAT and CDR2 as FQNNGV. Germline trimming cut 5 bases from V and 5 bases from J; bases unmatched to any gene: 6. The CDR3 extends over 13 amino acids. CDR3 residues: CASSQGTVHEQYV. The CDR3 DNA follows: TGTGCCAGCAGCCAAGGGACAGTCCACGAGCAGTACGTC.

The gene calls are TRBV27 and TRBJ2-5, with TRBD2 matching over 10 bases. Germline loops: CDR1 MNHEY, CDR2 SMNVEV (reference sequence). V trimming: 8 bases; J trimming: 5 bases; junction bases outside the gene matches: 11. The length of the CDR3 is 15 residues. The chain's CDR3 is CASRTGLAARETQYF. The CDR3 nucleotides read TGTGCCAGCCGAACTGGACTAGCGGCTCGGGAGACCCAGTACTTC.

This rearrangement joins TRBV2 to TRBJ2-1; a weak D match, TRBD2 (6 bases). V lost 9 bases, J lost 12 bases, and 21 bases lay in between. The germline V gene has CDR1 SNHLY and CDR2 FYNNEI. The CDR3 is 13 residues long. Written as DNA, the CDR3 is TGTGCCAGGAGACTACTGGGGGAGGTCTTGCAGTTCTTC. Translating gives CARRLLGEVLQFF.

V gene TRBV7-8 combines with J gene TRBJ2-7, with D uncertain. Germline loops: CDR1 SGHVS, CDR2 FQNEAQ. V shed 2 bases and J shed 6 bases, with 17 bases lying between them. The CDR3 contains 15 residues. The CDR3, as DNA: TGTGCCAGCAGCTTAAAATACGCCTCTCCGGGCGAGCAGTACTTC. Amino acid sequence: CASSLKYASPGEQYF.

This chain uses TRBV15 with TRBJ2-5, with 10 nucleotides matching TRBD1. The V segment lost 3 bases and the J segment 1 base; nucleotides outside the gene matches: 2. CDR1 is LNHNV, CDR2 YYDKDF, per germline (reference sequence). The CDR3 runs 15 residues. Here the CDR3 DNA reads TGTGCCACCAGCAGGACAGGGGGCTCCCAAGAGACCCAGTACTTC. The encoded protein is CATSRTGGSQETQYF.

The J gene is TRBJ2-7, the V gene TRBV6-1, with D perhaps TRBD2 (6 bases). Germline CDR1 reads MNHNS; CDR2 reads SASEGT. The V and J ends lost 1 base and 3 bases respectively, with 16 bases between them. This CDR3 contains 16 residues. In DNA, the CDR3 is TGTGCCAGCAGTGAAGGGGGGACTTTCCCTCTCTACGAGCAGTACTTC. Translated, it gives CASSEGGTFPLYEQYF.

The rearrangement uses TRBV6-5 and TRBJ2-5; D possibly corresponds to TRBD1 (6 bases). Germline V gene data show CDR1 as MNHEY and CDR2 as SVGAGI. Between the trimmed V and J ends, which lost 5 bases and 5 bases, there was a span of 6 bases. The CDR3 extends over 11 amino acids. The CDR3 coding sequence is TGTGCCAGCAGTACAGGGGAGACCCAGTACTTC. This codes for CASSTGETQYF.